The 29 T cell receptor beta chains listed next were all sequenced from one sample in a study of T-cell memory formation after mild COVID-19. TCRdb re-derived calls from the 5' RACE reads in MiXCR, one entry per CDR3 protein. The repertoire has tens of thousands of distinct CDR3 sequences, approximately 7% of them found once; the top ten carry about 0.8%. What was sequenced was PBMCs or a T cell subset sorted from them (not recorded which). The receptor source for this set is an adult who had mild COVID-19 (a few samples of this study predate the infection). Cell type and time point are not known.

In its sample, this clonotype was seen many times. The rearrangement uses TRBV6-6 and TRBJ1-2, with D hard to call. The CDR3 is made up of 12 amino acids. The germline gives CDR1 MNHNY, CDR2 SVGAGI (reference sequence). V was cut by 7 bases and J by 0 bases, with 6 bases left in between. The CDR3 sequence is CASTAANYGYTF. CDR3 sequence (DNA): TGTGCCAGCACGGCAGCTAACTATGGCTACACCTTC.

This clonotype was seen many times. The chain links TRBV15 to TRBJ2-2; D call uncertain. The CDR3 has 13 amino acids. V lost 0 bases and J lost 8, with 7 bases in between. CDR1 is LNHNV and CDR2 is YYDKDF in the germline V gene (reference sequence). CDR3 sequence (DNA): TGTGCCACCAGCAGAGATCGCCTTGGGGAGCTGTTTTTT. Translated: CATSRDRLGELFF.

This clonotype showed up many times. V gene TRBV7-2 combines with J gene TRBJ2-6; tentative D call: TRBD1 (6 bases). CDR3 size: 14 residues. Germline CDR1 reads SGHTA; CDR2 reads FQGNSA. With 4 bases removed from V and 3 bases from J, the gap between germline ends came to 7 bases. The DNA of the CDR3 is TGTGCCAGCAGCTCAGGGGTTGGGGCCAACGTCCTGACTTTC. Its protein is CASSSGVGANVLTF.

J is TRBJ2-5 and V is TRBV5-1; 8 bases map to TRBD1. This CDR3 region has 15 residues. In germline, CDR1 is SGHRS, CDR2 YFSETQ. V lost 4 bases, J lost 5 bases, and 10 bases stayed unmatched. In DNA, the CDR3 is TGCGCCAGCAGCATTGGACAGGGAACGTGGGAGACCCAGTACTTC. Its translation is CASSIGQGTWETQYF.

This clonotype was counted ten times or more. The chain joins TRBV6-1 to TRBJ2-3; perhaps TRBD2 as D (7 bases). The CDR3 runs to 14 residues. Germline CDR1 and CDR2: MNHNS and SASEGT. V dropped 8 bases and J dropped 3 bases, with 15 bases sitting between them. The CDR3 DNA reads TGTGCCAGCTGGGAAGGGGGGGGAACAGATACGCAGTATTTT. Its protein product is CASWEGGGTDTQYF.

This chain links TRBV30 with TRBJ1-1, with D unresolved. The V end lost 8 bases, the J end lost 0 bases, and 10 bases lay between the germline ends. CDR3 length: 12 residues. Germline CDR1 reads GTSNPN; CDR2 reads SVGIG (reference sequence). The CDR3, as DNA: TGTGCCGGACCGTGGGTGAACACTGAAGCTTTCTTT. Translation gives CAGPWVNTEAFF.

This clonotype was seen at least ten times. This chain links TRBV6-8 with TRBJ2-7; tentative D call: TRBD1 (6 bases). V was trimmed by 9 bases and J by 3 bases, leaving 27 bases between them. CDR1 MNHGY and CDR2 SAAAGT come from the germline V gene. The CDR3 contains 17 residues. CDR3 DNA: TGTGCCAGGGGTCAGCGACGAATCGACAGGTCATACTACGAGCAGTACTTC. Translating it yields CARGQRRIDRSYYEQYF.

This clonotype occurred many times. The chain's CDR3 is CASSYPPGIRYEQYF. CDR3 DNA: TGTGCCAGCAGTTACCCCCCGGGAATACGCTACGAGCAGTACTTC. This chain links TRBV6-6 with TRBJ2-7, with a weak D call TRBD2 (5 bases). CDR3 length equals 15 residues. Between the trimmed V and J ends, which lost 2 bases and 3 bases, there was a span of 14 bases. CDR1 and CDR2 from the germline V gene are MNHNY and SVGAGI (reference sequence).

At least ten counts were recorded for this clonotype. The chain recombines TRBV7-3 with TRBJ2-2; D unresolved. Germline V gives CDR1 SGHTA, CDR2 FQGTGA. The ends were cut back, 1 base at V and 8 bases at J, with 11 bases in the middle. The CDR3 loop spans 14 amino acids. CDR3 in DNA: TGTGCCAGCAGCTTAAAATCCCCCCGAGGGGAGCTGTTTTTT. It translates to CASSLKSPRGELFF.

This clonotype has a handful of counts. This chain connects TRBV5-1 to TRBJ2-5, with TRBD2 identical over 12 bases. The CDR3 consists of 15 residues. Germline CDR1 is SGHRS and CDR2 is YFSETQ. Unmatched junction bases numbered 7, after V lost 6 bases and J lost 4 bases. DNA of the CDR3: TGCGCCAGCAAAGGGCTAGCGGGGGGGCCAGAGACCCAGTACTTC. It specifies CASKGLAGGPETQYF.

This clonotype was counted at least ten times. CDR3 sequence reads: CASSLWSLRGRGYGYTF. The DNA of the CDR3 is TGTGCCAGCAGCTTATGGTCGCTCCGGGGGCGCGGCTATGGCTACACCTTC. The chain carries TRBV7-8 and TRBJ1-2, with D maybe TRBD1 (6 bases). The CDR3 extends over 17 amino acids. The V end was cut by 2 bases, the J end by 4 bases, with 20 bases between. Germline V gene sequence: CDR1 SGHVS, CDR2 FQNEAQ.

This clonotype is medium-sized by share. V and J are TRBV7-8 and TRBJ1-2; no firm D call. V lost 5 bases, J lost 8 bases, and 12 bases lay in between. The CDR3 has 12 amino acids. Germline-derived CDR1 and CDR2 are SGHVS and FQNEAQ. CDR3 sequence (DNA): TGTGCCAGCAGCGGGAGGATCGGAGGCTACACCTTC. It is translated as CASSGRIGGYTF.

This clonotype was observed many times. The chain couples TRBV6-6 to TRBJ1-3; tentatively, D is TRBD1 (5 bases). Trimming stripped 0 bases from V and 4 bases from J, with 19 bases between. The CDR3 is 18 residues long. Per the germline V gene, CDR1 is MNHNY and CDR2 is SVGAGI (reference sequence). CDR3 DNA: TGTGCCAGCAGTTACTCGCTGGGGACGGAGGGATACGGAAACACCATATATTTT. This encodes CASSYSLGTEGYGNTIYF.

This clonotype was picked up many times. The CDR3 DNA is TGTGCCAGCAGTTTGTTACTGTCAGGAGACCGTGAGACCCAGTACTTC. Translated, it gives CASSLLLSGDRETQYF. V is TRBV12-3 or TRBV12-4 and J is TRBJ2-5; D unresolved. The CDR3 extends over 16 amino acids. Trimming cost V 3 bases and J 5 bases, with 19 bases left between them.

This clonotype was counted many times. This rearrangement joins TRBV27 to TRBJ2-7; 8 bases line up with TRBD2. Trimming at V came to 5 bases and at J to 0 bases, leaving 9 bases not matched to a gene. Per germline, CDR1 MNHEY and CDR2 SMNVEV (reference sequence). This CDR3 contains 16 residues. CDR3: CASSTISGASSYEQYF. In nucleotides, the CDR3 is TGTGCCAGCAGTACGATTAGCGGGGCAAGCTCCTACGAGCAGTACTTC.

This clonotype has more than one count but fewer than ten. The chain couples TRBV6-6 to TRBJ1-1; no definite D call. The V end was cut by 0 bases, the J end by 7 bases, with 9 bases between. This CDR3 spans 13 amino acids. Germline CDR1 is MNHNY and CDR2 is SVGAGI (reference sequence). CDR3: CASSYSSGSEAFF. Here the CDR3 DNA reads TGTGCCAGCAGTTACTCGTCCGGGAGTGAAGCTTTCTTT.

V gene TRBV20-1 combines with J gene TRBJ2-3; tentatively, D is TRBD1 (6 bases). This CDR3 region has 15 residues. Looked up from germline, CDR1 is DFQATT and CDR2 is SNEGSKA (reference sequence). The V end was cut by 0 bases, the J end by 4 bases, with 14 bases between. CDR3 in DNA: TGCAGTGCTAGAGATCAGGCCAGGGGTGCAGATACGCAGTATTTT. This sequence encodes CSARDQARGADTQYF.

The sample holds a few counts of this clonotype. The rearrangement links TRBV12-3 or TRBV12-4 to TRBJ1-1, with 7 nucleotides matching TRBD1. The CDR3 has 13 amino acids. V shed 3 bases, J shed 8 bases, and the junction held 6 bases outside the gene matches. CDR3 coding DNA: TGTGCCAGCAGTTTCTCAGGGGGTGCGGAAGCTTTCTTT. Encoded protein: CASSFSGGAEAFF.

There are many counts of this clonotype. J is TRBJ1-1 and V is TRBV5-5, with D perhaps matching TRBD1 (6 bases). Germline V gene lookup returns CDR1 SGHKS and CDR2 YYEKEE (reference sequence). With 5 bases removed from V and 6 bases from J, the gap between germline ends came to 20 bases. The length of the CDR3 is 15 residues. As DNA, the CDR3 is TGTGCCAGCAGGGGAAGGACAGCCCTGTCCCCTGAAGCTTTCTTT. As protein: CASRGRTALSPEAFF.

There are a few counts of this clonotype. The V gene is TRBV15, the J gene TRBJ1-5; TRBD1 matches 8 bases. V was pared by 0 bases and J by 10 bases, with 8 bases of the junction left unmatched. Germline values: CDR1 LNHNV, CDR2 YYDKDF (reference sequence). The CDR3 totals 15 residues. CDR3 DNA: TGTGCCACCAGCAGAGATGCCCAGGGGGCGTATCCCCAGCATTTT. Its protein is CATSRDAQGAYPQHF.

The CDR3 bases are TGTGCCAGCAGCAAAGTGTGTAGGGGACAACTGGCCCCTGGCTACACCTTC. Its translation: CASSKVCRGQLAPGYTF. This chain joins TRBV21-1 and TRBJ1-2; TRBD1, the table's D call, was not compared with the DNA. TRBV21-1 is a documented pseudogene. The CDR3 is 17 residues long.

This clonotype was detected ten times or more. The rearrangement uses TRBV11-3 and TRBJ2-1; TRBD1 might be the D (6 bases). The CDR3 runs to 11 residues. V shed 6 bases and J shed 9 bases, with 9 bases lying between them. CDR1 is SGHNT, CDR2 YENEEA, per germline. CDR3 sequence reads: CASRSTGEQFF. Here the CDR3 DNA reads TGTGCCAGCAGATCGACAGGTGAGCAGTTCTTC.

This rearrangement joins TRBV6-5 to TRBJ2-7; no clear D gene. The V gene's germline CDR1 is MNHEY and CDR2 SVGAGI. V shed 0 bases and J shed 4 bases, with 7 bases lying between them. This CDR3 region has 13 residues. CDR3 in amino acids: CASSYSRNYEQYF. CDR3 bases: TGTGCCAGCAGTTACTCCAGGAATTACGAGCAGTACTTC.

This clonotype showed up just a few times. This chain uses TRBV12-3 or TRBV12-4 with TRBJ1-3; D not certain. The CDR3 totals 13 residues. Trimming left V 8 bases short and J 1 base short, with 9 bases between. The CDR3 loop reads CASFIRSGNTIYF. The DNA of the CDR3 is TGTGCCAGCTTTATAAGGTCTGGAAACACCATATATTTT.

V and J are TRBV4-3 and TRBJ1-6; D is uncertain. This CDR3 is built from 17 residues. Deletions cut 0 bases from V and 0 bases from J, with 9 bases between. Germline assignment: CDR1 LGHNA and CDR2 YSLEER. CDR3 sequence: CASSQEAASSYNSPLHF. The DNA for the CDR3 is TGCGCCAGCAGCCAAGAAGCAGCCAGCTCCTATAATTCACCCCTCCACTTT.

In its sample, this clonotype was seen a few times. Here the CDR3 reads CASSPGGDRRHTEAFF. In DNA form, the CDR3 reads TGTGCCAGCAGCCCCGGCGGGGACAGGCGCCACACTGAAGCTTTCTTT. This rearrangement joins TRBV5-5 to TRBJ1-1; 8 bases fit TRBD1. CDR1 is SGHKS and CDR2 is YYEKEE in the germline V gene (reference sequence). The J segment lost 3 bases and the V segment lost 4 bases, leaving 11 bases of the junction unmatched. The CDR3 runs 16 residues.

V gene TRBV4-2 combines with J gene TRBJ2-1; 7 bases line up with TRBD1. In germline, CDR1 is LGHNA, CDR2 YNFKEQ. CDR3 length: 16 residues. V shed 0 bases, J shed 5 bases, and the junction held 7 bases outside the gene matches. The CDR3 spells CASSQDTRGFHNEQFF. CDR3 bases: TGTGCCAGCAGCCAAGATACCAGGGGGTTCCACAATGAGCAGTTCTTC.

This clonotype was observed at least ten times. The V call is TRBV5-1, the J call TRBJ2-3; 8 positions agree with TRBD2. CDR3 size: 15 residues. V lost 4 bases to trimming and J lost 2 bases; unmatched junction nucleotides: 6. In germline, CDR1 is SGHRS, CDR2 YFSETQ. CDR3 sequence (DNA): TGCGCCAGCAGCGCCCGCGGGGGGAACACAGATACGCAGTATTTT. This codes for CASSARGGNTDTQYF.

This clonotype was seen more than once but under ten times. The V and J genes are TRBV19 and TRBJ1-2; D possibly corresponds to TRBD1 (5 bases). Germline CDR1 is LNHDA and CDR2 is SQIVND (reference sequence). CDR3 length: 11 residues. Trimming stripped 3 bases from V and 12 bases from J, with 11 bases between. The CDR3 is CASSMRGDNTF. The CDR3 DNA sequence: TGTGCCAGTAGTATGAGGGGAGACAACACCTTC.